Listed here are 29 T cell receptor beta chains from one sample, sequenced in a study of T cells in localized non-small cell lung cancer. Profiled with immunoSEQ multiplex PCR; TCRdb holds only in-frame clones, not every one. The table includes 6,000 or so clones, 15% detected once. Sequenced material: normal lung tissue next to the tumor, taken before any cancer treatment. The receptors here all came from a male donor at least 60 years old with stage II squamous cell lung carcinoma.

This sequence joins TRBV18 and TRBJ1-4, with D perhaps matching TRBD1 (5 bases). Germline CDR1 is KGHSH and CDR2 is LQKENI. V lost 4 bases and J 8 bases, leaving 8 bases between the germline ends. CDR3 length: 12 amino acids. CDR3 sequence reads: CASSRDDEKLFF. Written as DNA, the CDR3 is TGTGCCAGCTCACGGGACGACGAAAAACTGTTTTTT.

The chain has TRBV11-3 and TRBJ1-1; a weak D match, TRBD1 (5 bases). CDR3 length: 16 residues. Germline assignment: CDR1 SGHNT and CDR2 YENEEA. V gave up 0 bases and J gave up 1 base, with 12 bases separating them. CDR3 sequence (DNA): TGTGCCAGCAGCTTAGAGTGGCGACAGAGGAACACTGAAGCTTTCTTT. Amino acids: CASSLEWRQRNTEAFF.

Sample share makes this clone medium-sized. The genes are TRBV6-8 and TRBJ2-7, with 11 bases identical to TRBD2. The trim removed 2 bases at V and 7 bases at J, leaving 4 bases unmatched. The CDR3 loop spans 14 amino acids. Germline V gene data show CDR1 as MNHGY and CDR2 as SAAAGT. The CDR3 here is CASSYTSGRVEQYF. The CDR3 bases are TGTGCCAGCAGTTACACTAGCGGGAGAGTGGAGCAGTACTTC.

This clone was found many times. The chain employs TRBV11-3 and TRBJ2-1; TRBD2 matches 11 bases. V shed 5 bases, J shed 4 bases, and the junction held 7 bases outside the gene matches. The V gene's germline CDR1 is SGHNT and CDR2 YENEEA. The CDR3 has 16 residues. The CDR3 here is CASSRERLAGYNEQFF. The CDR3 DNA reads TGTGCCAGCAGCCGAGAGAGACTAGCGGGGTACAATGAGCAGTTCTTC.

This chain connects TRBV12-5 to TRBJ2-1; 7 bases fit TRBD1. The CDR3 is 16 residues long. Per the germline V gene, CDR1 is LGHNT and CDR2 is FRNRAP. J was trimmed by 0 bases and V by 1 base; bases with no gene match: 3. This CDR3 is CASGLDRGSSYNEQFF. The CDR3 nucleotides read TGTGCTAGTGGTTTGGACAGGGGAAGCTCCTACAATGAGCAGTTCTTC.

The chain combines TRBV19 with TRBJ2-3; D may match TRBD1 or TRBD2 (6 bases each). V was clipped by 7 bases and J by 4 bases, with 21 bases between them. The CDR3 is 16 amino acids. Germline CDR1 is LNHDA and CDR2 is SQIVND (reference sequence). This CDR3 reads CASKASVRGLSDTQYF. The CDR3 nucleotides read TGTGCCAGTAAGGCGTCCGTTCGGGGGCTGTCAGATACGCAGTATTTT.

The rearrangement joins TRBV19 to TRBJ2-1; a possible D gene is TRBD2 (5 bases). V gave up 7 bases and J gave up 4 bases, with 14 bases separating them. The CDR3 loop spans 14 amino acids. Per the germline V gene, CDR1 is LNHDA and CDR2 is SQIVND (reference sequence). The CDR3 loop is CASTSPAGYNEQFF. CDR3 nucleotide sequence: TGTGCCAGTACCTCCCCCGCGGGTTACAATGAGCAGTTCTTC.

The V call is TRBV14, the J call TRBJ1-6; D is unclear. Trimming left V 4 bases short and J 4 bases short, with 8 bases between. The CDR3 contains 14 residues. Germline CDR1 is SGHDN and CDR2 is FVKESK. In DNA, the CDR3 is TGTGCCAGCAGCCCCCGGGTTTATAATTCACCCCTCCACTTT. This translates into CASSPRVYNSPLHF.

This chain joins TRBV19 and TRBJ2-4; D might be TRBD1 (5 bases). With 5 bases removed from V and 0 bases from J, the gap between germline ends came to 11 bases. The germline gives CDR1 LNHDA, CDR2 SQIVND (reference sequence). The CDR3 sequence is 15 residues long. The CDR3 DNA is TGTGCCAGTAGTCTCCCAGGGCTAGCCAAAAACATTCAGTACTTC. Amino acid sequence: CASSLPGLAKNIQYF.

The rearrangement joins TRBV6-8 to TRBJ2-7; D is uncertain. Germline CDR1 MNHGY, CDR2 SAAAGT. This CDR3 is built from 13 residues. The V end lost 4 bases, the J end lost 6 bases, and 13 bases lay between the germline ends. CDR3 nucleotides: TGTGCCAGCAGTTCGGATAGCTGGGTCGAGCAGTACTTC. Translation: CASSSDSWVEQYF.

This sequence joins TRBV11-3 and TRBJ2-2; 13 bases align to TRBD2. Germline V CDR1 and CDR2: SGHNT, YENEEA. The CDR3 length is 20 residues. V lost 5 bases, J lost 5 bases, and 17 bases stayed unmatched. The CDR3 region has the DNA TGTGCCAGCAGCCCAGTAGGTGGCCGCGGACTAGCGGGAGAAACCGGGGAGCTGTTTTTT. It encodes CASSPVGGRGLAGETGELFF.

This clone was observed at least ten times. This chain links TRBV9 with TRBJ2-3; no reliable D call. V was trimmed by 0 bases and J by 2 bases, leaving 22 bases between them. Per the germline V gene, CDR1 is SGDLS and CDR2 is YYNGEE. This CDR3 spans 19 amino acids. The CDR3: CASSVADDSRNHPTDTQYF. Written as DNA, the CDR3 is TGTGCCAGCAGCGTAGCCGATGATTCCCGAAACCACCCCACAGATACGCAGTATTTT.

This clone was counted many times. The CDR3 DNA follows: TGTGCCAGCAGCCTTCGGGAGACAGCAACTAATGAAAAACTGTTTTTT. This encodes CASSLRETATNEKLFF. V usage is TRBV11-3 and J usage is TRBJ1-4, with D perhaps matching TRBD1 (5 bases). Trimming took 5 bases from V and 0 from J, leaving 13 bases between them. This CDR3 has 16 residues. The germline gives CDR1 SGHNT, CDR2 YENEEA.

By frequency in the sample, this clone is medium-sized. This chain connects TRBV6-8 to TRBJ2-5; 8 bases map to TRBD1. J was trimmed by 5 bases and V by 0 bases; bases with no gene match: 14. Germline V CDR1 and CDR2: MNHGY, SAAAGT. This CDR3 is built from 18 residues. In DNA, the CDR3 is TGTGCCAGCAGTTACTCGGGGCTTGCGACAGGGGCGGGGGAGACCCAGTACTTC. Protein sequence: CASSYSGLATGAGETQYF.

This clone was detected only a few times. This chain connects TRBV23-1 to TRBJ2-2; a possible D gene is TRBD2 (6 bases). TRBV23-1 is filed as an ORF, its function uncertain. V was clipped by 6 bases and J by 0 bases, with 17 bases between them. The CDR3 contains 17 residues. The CDR3 protein is CASSQDQASANTGELFF. The CDR3 DNA reads TGCGCCAGCAGCCAAGATCAAGCTAGCGCGAACACCGGGGAGCTGTTTTTT.

The chain has TRBV14 and TRBJ2-7; D might be TRBD1 (7 bases). The V gene's germline CDR1 is SGHDN and CDR2 FVKESK. The V gene lost 1 base and the J gene lost 0 bases, with 16 bases spanning the gap. The CDR3 spans 17 residues. In DNA, the CDR3 is TGTGCCAGCAGCCAAGGTACGGCAGGGGGGAGCTCCTACGAGCAGTACTTC. It specifies CASSQGTAGGSSYEQYF. The full variable domain, rest sourced from reference TRBV14 and TRBJ2-7, is EAGVTQFPSHSVIEKGQTVTLRCDPISGHDNLYWYRRVMGKEIKFLLHFVKESKQDESGMPNNRFLAERTGGTYSTLKVQPAELEDSGVYFCASSQGTAGGSSYEQYFGPGTRLTVT.

The chain has TRBV5-1 and TRBJ2-5; TRBD2 matches at 7 bases. Germline V gene sequence: CDR1 SGHRS, CDR2 YFSETQ. V shed 0 bases, J shed 2 bases, and the junction held 7 bases outside the gene matches. This CDR3 has 16 residues. CDR3 in DNA: TGCGCCAGCAGCTTGGCCTTTACCGGGGGGCAAGAGACCCAGTACTTC. It encodes CASSLAFTGGQETQYF.

The V gene is TRBV25-1, the J gene TRBJ2-3, with D perhaps given as TRBD1 or TRBD2 (5 bases each). Deletions cut 1 base from V and 1 base from J, with 12 bases between. Germline V gene lookup returns CDR1 MGHDK and CDR2 SYGVNS. The CDR3 runs 16 residues. For the CDR3, the DNA is TGTGCCAGCAGTGAATTCCGGGACGTAGGCACAGATACGCAGTATTTT. Its protein is CASSEFRDVGTDTQYF.

By frequency in the sample, this clone is medium-sized. The genes are TRBV28 and TRBJ2-7, with 8 bases fitting TRBD1. Trimming took 5 bases from V and 0 from J; bases not matched to a gene: 9. The CDR3 has 16 residues. Germline loops: CDR1 MDHEN, CDR2 SYDVKM. CDR3 bases: TGTGCCAGCAGTCCGGGGACAGGAAGCGTCTCCTACGAGCAGTACTTC. This encodes CASSPGTGSVSYEQYF.

This clone was observed a few times. The V gene is TRBV7-2, the J gene TRBJ2-7; weak D call: TRBD2 (6 bases). Per germline, CDR1 SGHTA and CDR2 FQGNSA. The CDR3 totals 13 residues. With 8 bases removed from V and 5 bases from J, the gap between germline ends came to 16 bases. CDR3 amino acids: CASSPSGAHEQYF. DNA of the CDR3: TGTGCCAGCTCCCCCTCGGGAGCCCACGAGCAGTACTTC.

This clone was counted only a few times. This sequence joins TRBV6-8 and TRBJ2-3, with TRBD2 identical over 11 bases. The CDR3 has 14 residues. CDR1 and CDR2 from the germline V gene are MNHGY and SAAAGT. Trimming removed 10 bases from V and 6 bases from J; junction bases left unmatched: 9. As DNA, the CDR3 is TGTGCCATCAGCCGACTAGCGGGACAGGATACGCAGTATTTT. As protein: CAISRLAGQDTQYF.

This chain uses TRBV19 with TRBJ1-1, with TRBD1 identical over 7 bases. This CDR3 is built from 14 residues. V was pared by 6 bases and J by 4 bases, with 8 bases of the junction left unmatched. CDR1 and CDR2 from the germline V gene are LNHDA and SQIVND (reference sequence). In DNA form, the CDR3 reads TGTGCCAGTAGCGTGGACAGGCCGAGCACTGAAGCTTTCTTT. This codes for CASSVDRPSTEAFF.

This clone was picked up a small number of times. This sequence joins TRBV6-8 and TRBJ1-6; no definite D call. Germline lookup yields CDR1 MNHGY and CDR2 SAAAGT. Trimming pared 0 bases from V and 10 bases from J, leaving 7 bases between. The length of the CDR3 is 13 residues. The CDR3 DNA reads as TGTGCCAGCAGTTACTCCCGACCGTCACCCCTCCACTTT. Translating it yields CASSYSRPSPLHF.

This clone was counted a few times. The genes are TRBV18 and TRBJ2-2; D unclear. Germline V gene data show CDR1 as KGHSH and CDR2 as LQKENI. V was cut by 3 bases and J by 5 bases, with 7 bases left in between. The CDR3 is 13 residues long. The CDR3 DNA is TGTGCCAGCTCACCGGATCGGACCGGGGAGCTGTTTTTT. Amino acids: CASSPDRTGELFF.

This clone appeared a few times. J is TRBJ1-6 and V is TRBV25-1; 7 bases are a match to TRBD1. CDR1 is MGHDK, CDR2 SYGVNS, per germline. The CDR3 contains 16 residues. Germline trimming cut 4 bases from V and 9 bases from J; bases unmatched to any gene: 12. Here the CDR3 reads CASSGDGQAGVSPLHF. For the CDR3, the DNA is TGTGCCAGCAGTGGGGACGGACAGGCGGGCGTTTCACCCCTCCACTTT.

DNA of the CDR3: TGCGCCAGCAGCTTGGGACAGGTTAATGAAAAACTGTTTTTT. This translates into CASSLGQVNEKLFF. V and J are TRBV5-1 and TRBJ1-4; D perhaps matches TRBD1 (6 bases). Per the germline V gene, CDR1 is SGHRS and CDR2 is YFSETQ. The CDR3 is 14 residues long. The germline V and J ends were trimmed by 0 bases and 4 bases, with 7 bases remaining between them. Drawing the rest from reference TRBV5-1 and TRBJ1-4, the complete variable domain is KAGVTQTPRYLIKTRGQQVTLSCSPISGHRSVSWYQQTPGQGLQFLFEYFSETQRNKGNFPGRFSGRQFSNSRSEMNVSTLELGDSALYLCASSLGQVNEKLFFGSGTQLSVL.

The chain couples TRBV28 to TRBJ2-3; D assignment may be TRBD1 or TRBD2 (5 bases each). The V and J ends lost 8 bases and 2 bases respectively, with 11 bases between them. Germline loops: CDR1 MDHEN, CDR2 SYDVKM. The CDR3 is 13 amino acids. The chain's CDR3 is CASSGTYTDTQYF. The CDR3, as DNA: TGTGCCAGCTCCGGGACCTACACAGATACGCAGTATTTT.

The chain uses TRBV11-3 and TRBJ2-1; TRBD1 matches 8 bases. Looked up from germline, CDR1 is SGHNT and CDR2 is YENEEA. The V segment lost 4 bases and the J segment 5 bases; nucleotides outside the gene matches: 4. The CDR3 sequence is 14 residues long. The CDR3 region has the DNA TGTGCCAGCAGCTACCGGGACAGGCACAATGAGCAGTTCTTC. Translating gives CASSYRDRHNEQFF.

V is TRBV28 and J is TRBJ2-1, with 8 positions matching TRBD2. In germline, CDR1 is MDHEN, CDR2 SYDVKM. Losses at the gene ends were 4 bases for V and 8 bases for J; bases not matched to a gene: 7. CDR3 length: 14 residues. In DNA form, the CDR3 reads TGTGCCAGCAGTTCCGGGGGGGCGAAGGATGAGCAGTTCTTC. As protein: CASSSGGAKDEQFF.